Presented here are 5 T cell receptor beta chains from one specimen sequenced in a study of blood T cell repertoires in COVID-19. Repertoires were generated with immunoSEQ multiplex PCR, while TCRdb's copy carries only in-frame clones and drops some. This sample carries approximately 220,000 clones, 70% to 90% of them seen once, and the ten largest clones take around 7.4%. The sequenced sample was PBMCs or T cells enriched from blood (not recorded which). These receptors were obtained from a woman aged 40 to 50 with acute COVID-19.

This clone was detected only once. The chain carries TRBV4-3 and TRBJ2-1, with 8 bases fitting TRBD1. Germline loops: CDR1 LGHNA, CDR2 YSLEER. The V segment lost 3 bases and the J segment 6 bases; nucleotides outside the gene matches: 7. The CDR3 is 15 residues long. The CDR3 sequence: CASSQDRVRSNEQFF. The CDR3 bases are TGCGCCAGCAGCCAGGACAGGGTTCGGTCCAATGAGCAGTTCTTC.

This clone has just a few counts. This chain connects TRBV30 to TRBJ1-5, with D perhaps TRBD1 (5 bases). The germline V gene has CDR1 GTSNPN and CDR2 SVGIG (reference sequence). CDR3 size: 16 residues. The V gene lost 3 bases and the J gene lost 6 bases, with 21 bases spanning the gap. The CDR3 reads CAWSVPGGVRSQPQHF. The DNA of the CDR3 is TGTGCCTGGAGCGTCCCGGGGGGGGTACGGAGTCAGCCCCAGCATTTT.

J is TRBJ1-2 and V is TRBV7-3, with 7 bases matching TRBD1. CDR1 is SGHTA and CDR2 is FQGTGA in the germline V gene. The CDR3 extends over 15 amino acids. With V trimmed by 5 bases and J by 3 bases, 9 bases remained unmatched. The CDR3 DNA follows: TGTGCCAGCAGCCCCAACAGGGGACGGCACTATGGCTACACCTTC. The encoded protein is CASSPNRGRHYGYTF. Full variable domain (remainder filled in from reference TRBV7-3 and TRBJ1-2): GAGVSQTPSNKVTEKGKYVELRCDPISGHTALYWYRQSLGQGPEFLIYFQGTGAADDSGLPNDRFFAVRPEGSVSTLKIQRTERGDSAVYLCASSPNRGRHYGYTFGSGTRLTVV.

The rearrangement links TRBV5-8 to TRBJ2-7, with 7 bases identical to TRBD1. The CDR3 has 16 residues. Germline loops: CDR1 SGHTS, CDR2 YDEGEE. Unmatched junction bases numbered 13, after V lost 2 bases and J lost 5 bases. CDR3 region: CASSFRAQGDRDEQYF. CDR3 sequence (DNA): TGTGCCAGCAGCTTCCGGGCGCAGGGGGATAGAGACGAGCAGTACTTC.

J is TRBJ2-2 and V is TRBV2, with 9 bases identical to TRBD1. CDR1 and CDR2 from the germline V gene are SNHLY and FYNNEI. With 5 bases clipped from V and 6 bases from J, the junction kept 10 bases outside the gene matches. This CDR3 has 16 residues. As DNA, the CDR3 is TGTGCCAGCAGTTTTGGGACAGGGAGGATCGCCGGGGAGCTGTTTTTT. Its protein product is CASSFGTGRIAGELFF.